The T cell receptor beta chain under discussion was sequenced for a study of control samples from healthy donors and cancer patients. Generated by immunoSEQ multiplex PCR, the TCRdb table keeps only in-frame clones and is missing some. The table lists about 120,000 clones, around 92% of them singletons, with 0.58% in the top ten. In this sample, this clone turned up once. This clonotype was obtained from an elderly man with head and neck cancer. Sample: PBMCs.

CDR3 amino acids: CASGLVEETQYF. In nucleotides, the CDR3 is TGTGCTAGTGGTTTGGTGGAGGAGACCCAGTACTTC. V and J are TRBV12-5 and TRBJ2-5; D ambiguous. CDR3 length: 12 amino acids. The V end lost 0 bases, the J end lost 5 bases, and 4 bases lay between the germline ends. The germline V gene has CDR1 LGHNT and CDR2 FRNRAP.